The 30 T cell receptor beta chains given below trace back to one sample, sequenced in a study of blood T cell repertoires in COVID-19. Clones were read by immunoSEQ multiplex PCR, and TCRdb kept only the in-frame ones, dropping some. The sample records 250,000 to 350,000 clones, roughly 85% being singletons. Source material: PBMCs or T cells enriched from blood (not recorded which). All receptors derive from a woman aged 45-65 years who had recovered from COVID-19.

The chain recombines TRBV19 with TRBJ1-5, with D perhaps TRBD1 (5 bases). The CDR3 length is 18 residues. V lost 1 base to trimming and J lost 0 bases, with 16 bases between them. Germline lookup yields CDR1 LNHDA and CDR2 SQIVND (reference sequence). CDR3 coding DNA: TGTGCCAGTAGTATAGGGTCAGGGCGGCTACTTAGCAATCAGCCCCAGCATTTT. This encodes CASSIGSGRLLSNQPQHF. The whole variable domain, remainder taken from reference TRBV19 and TRBJ1-5, is DGGITQSPKYLFRKEGQNVTLSCEQNLNHDAMYWYRQDPGQGLRLIYYSQIVNDFQKGDIAEGYSVSREKKESFPLTVTSAQKNPTAFYLCASSIGSGRLLSNQPQHFGDGTRLSIL.

In this sample, this clone turned up once. V is TRBV5-6 and J is TRBJ2-2; 9 bases match TRBD2. CDR1 and CDR2 from the germline V gene are SGHDT and YYEEEE. The CDR3 runs 16 residues. Trimming removed 5 bases from V and 1 base from J; junction bases left unmatched: 6. The CDR3 DNA is TGTGCCAGCAGAACTCGGACTAGCGAGAACACCGGGGAGCTGTTTTTT. This codes for CASRTRTSENTGELFF.

The chain has TRBV9 and TRBJ2-1, with TRBD2 matching 8 bases. Per the germline V gene, CDR1 is SGDLS and CDR2 is YYNGEE. The CDR3 runs to 19 residues. V gave up 4 bases and J gave up 7 bases; unmatched junction bases: 22. Here the CDR3 reads CASSYTPAAGTRGYNEQFF. The CDR3 region has the DNA TGTGCCAGCAGCTACACACCGGCCGCTGGGACTAGGGGTTATAATGAGCAGTTCTTC.

The rearrangement links TRBV7-9 to TRBJ2-2; the D is unclear. This CDR3 spans 15 amino acids. Germline values: CDR1 SEHNR, CDR2 FQNEAQ (reference sequence). Trimming took 2 bases from V and 6 from J, leaving 13 bases between them. The CDR3 loop is CASSLQAGSPGELFF. DNA for the CDR3: TGTGCCAGCAGCTTACAGGCCGGCTCTCCCGGGGAGCTGTTTTTT.

This chain uses TRBV24-1 with TRBJ2-7; D is perhaps TRBD1 (6 bases). V lost 5 bases, J lost 5 bases, and 18 bases lay in between. The CDR3 is 15 residues long. Germline-derived CDR1 and CDR2 are KGHDR and SFDVKD. CDR3 nucleotide sequence: TGTGCCACCAGTGCCAACAGGCAGGGGTCGGACGAGCAGTACTTC. This translates into CATSANRQGSDEQYF.

The chain joins TRBV5-4 to TRBJ2-1; 11 bases match TRBD2. CDR1 SGHNT and CDR2 YYREEE come from the germline V gene (reference sequence). CDR3 length: 14 residues. J lost 7 bases, V lost 4 bases, and 4 bases had no gene match. Written as DNA, the CDR3 is TGTGCCAGCAGCCCTAGCGGGAGGTATAATGAGCAGTTCTTC. Translating it yields CASSPSGRYNEQFF.

This chain links TRBV6-5 with TRBJ1-1; TRBD1 aligns across 8 bases. This CDR3 is 13 amino acids long. Looked up from germline, CDR1 is MNHEY and CDR2 is SVGAGI. The V and J ends lost 7 bases and 5 bases, in that order; junction bases with no gene match: 6. The CDR3 spells CASTPTGETEAFF. DNA for the CDR3: TGTGCCAGCACCCCGACAGGGGAAACTGAAGCTTTCTTT.

This chain joins TRBV9 and TRBJ1-1, with D possibly being TRBD1 (6 bases). Germline assignment: CDR1 SGDLS and CDR2 YYNGEE. The CDR3 covers 14 residues. Trimming took 0 bases from V and 1 from J, leaving 7 bases between them. The CDR3 reads CASSVADRNTEAFF. CDR3 sequence (DNA): TGTGCCAGCAGCGTAGCGGACAGGAACACTGAAGCTTTCTTT. The full variable domain, its missing parts supplied by reference TRBV9 and TRBJ1-1, is DSGVTQTPKHLITATGQRVTLRCSPRSGDLSVYWYQQSLDQGLQFLIQYYNGEERAKGNILERFSAQQFPDLHSELNLSSLELGDSALYFCASSVADRNTEAFFGQGTRLTVV.

Remarks on this clone: The sample holds other DNA sequences that translate to the same CDR3. The chain joins TRBV5-1 to TRBJ1-1; tentatively, D is TRBD1 (6 bases). CDR3 size: 14 residues. Germline V gene lookup returns CDR1 SGHRS and CDR2 YFSETQ. V was cut by 0 bases and J by 2 bases, with 8 bases left in between. The CDR3 here is CASSLEGGNTEAFF. CDR3 in DNA: TGCGCCAGCAGCTTGGAAGGGGGTAACACTGAAGCTTTCTTT.

The chain couples TRBV7-9 to TRBJ1-2; D gene uncertain. Germline CDR1 SEHNR, CDR2 FQNEAQ (reference sequence). The CDR3 runs 14 residues. Trimming took 5 bases from V and 5 from J, leaving 15 bases between them. This CDR3 reads CASSPEQPTYGYTF. CDR3 coding DNA: TGTGCCAGCAGCCCCGAACAGCCTACGTATGGCTACACCTTC. Full variable domain (outside the CDR3, taken from reference TRBV7-9 and TRBJ1-2): DTGVSQNPRHKITKRGQNVTFRCDPISEHNRLYWYRQTLGQGPEFLTYFQNEAQLEKSRLLSDRFSAERPKGSFSTLEIQRTEQGDSAMYLCASSPEQPTYGYTFGSGTRLTVV.

The chain combines TRBV5-1 with TRBJ2-3; D call uncertain. V was clipped by 2 bases and J by 2 bases, with 15 bases between them. Germline V gene data show CDR1 as SGHRS and CDR2 as YFSETQ. CDR3 size: 16 residues. The CDR3 sequence is CASSFGDARNTDTQYF. The DNA for the CDR3 is TGCGCCAGCAGCTTCGGAGACGCCCGAAACACAGATACGCAGTATTTT.

About this clone itself: An end of the junction differs from the germline gene, which may be a read error. The chain has TRBV6-6 and TRBJ2-3, with D unclear. CDR3 length: 12 amino acids. Germline assignment: CDR1 MNHNY and CDR2 SVGAGI (reference sequence). The CDR3 region has the DNA TGTGCCAGTTACTCGATAACAGATACGCGGTATTTT. Translation: CASYSITDTRYF.

The V and J genes are TRBV23-1 and TRBJ1-4; 7 positions agree with TRBD1. TRBV23-1 is annotated as an ORF whose role is uncertain. V gave up 3 bases and J gave up 5 bases; unmatched junction bases: 12. The CDR3 sequence is 17 residues long. CDR3 amino acids: CASSQGDRLRSNEKLFF. Written as DNA, the CDR3 is TGCGCCAGCAGTCAGGGGGACAGATTGAGGTCAAATGAAAAACTGTTTTTT.

This clone was detected once. The CDR3 is CSVEGQGNTYEQYF. The CDR3, as DNA: TGCAGCGTTGAAGGACAGGGCAATACCTACGAGCAGTACTTC. The V call is TRBV29-1, the J call TRBJ2-7, with 7 positions matching TRBD1. The CDR3 runs 14 residues. Germline CDR1 SQVTM, CDR2 ANQGSEA. V shed 1 base and J 2 bases; nucleotides not matched to a gene: 5.

The chain couples TRBV4-2 to TRBJ1-1; the D is unclear. Germline V CDR1 and CDR2: LGHNA, YNFKEQ. Trimming pared 1 base from V and 6 bases from J, leaving 9 bases between. CDR3 size: 13 residues. The CDR3: CASSQAGSAEAFF. CDR3 DNA: TGTGCCAGCAGCCAAGCGGGGAGCGCTGAAGCTTTCTTT.

This rearrangement joins TRBV5-1 to TRBJ1-1; 7 nucleotides line up with TRBD1. CDR3 size: 14 residues. Germline loops: CDR1 SGHRS, CDR2 YFSETQ. V was pared by 4 bases and J by 4 bases, with 7 bases of the junction left unmatched. CDR3 DNA: TGCGCCAGCAGCGCAAAACAGGGGAGCACTGAAGCTTTCTTT. Protein: CASSAKQGSTEAFF.

This clone was observed once. The gene calls are TRBV3-1 (or the pseudogene TRBV3-2) and TRBJ1-1, with TRBD1 identical over 9 bases. The CDR3 has 15 residues. Germline assignment: CDR1 LGHDT and CDR2 YNNKEL (reference sequence). After removal of 1 base from V and 1 base from J, the junction contained 1 base not matched to a gene. For the CDR3, the DNA is TGTGCCAGCAGCCAAGGGGGACAGGGGAACACTGAAGCTTTCTTT. Protein: CASSQGGQGNTEAFF.

This sequence joins TRBV2 and TRBJ1-3; possible D gene TRBD1, 5 bases. Trimming shortened V by 1 base and J by 1 base, and 8 bases separated the two germline ends. CDR3 size: 15 residues. CDR1 SNHLY and CDR2 FYNNEI come from the germline V gene. CDR3: CASSEEGLSGNTIYF. The CDR3 DNA reads TGTGCCAGCAGTGAAGAGGGACTTTCTGGAAACACCATATATTTT.

CDR3 nucleotide sequence: TGCAGTGCTAGTCGGGTAGCGGGAGGGTCCTACAATGAGCAGTTCTTC. This encodes CSASRVAGGSYNEQFF. The genes are TRBV20-1 and TRBJ2-1; TRBD2 matches 11 bases. V shed 3 bases and J 1 base; nucleotides not matched to a gene: 5. Germline values: CDR1 DFQATT, CDR2 SNEGSKA (reference sequence). The CDR3 spans 16 residues.

The rearrangement links TRBV7-8 to TRBJ1-5, with 7 bases lining up with TRBD1. This CDR3 comprises 17 residues. Looked up from germline, CDR1 is SGHVS and CDR2 is FQNEAQ. V dropped 2 bases and J dropped 6; count of bases not matched to a gene: 13. CDR3 residues: CASSLLGIGGGLQPQHF. For the CDR3, the DNA is TGTGCCAGCAGCTTACTGGGCATCGGAGGGGGCCTTCAGCCCCAGCATTTT. Variable domain in full (rest from reference TRBV7-8 and TRBJ1-5): GAGVSQSPRYKVAKRGQDVALRCDPISGHVSLFWYQQALGQGPEFLTYFQNEAQLDKSGLPSDRFFAERPEGSVSTLKIQRTQQEDSAVYLCASSLLGIGGGLQPQHFGDGTRLSIL.

The rearrangement uses TRBV6-5 and TRBJ1-1; D remains ambiguous. V lost 0 bases, J lost 1 base, and 12 bases lay in between. The CDR3 is made up of 16 amino acids. Germline CDR1 and CDR2: MNHEY and SVGAGI. The CDR3 nucleotides read TGTGCCAGCAGTTACTCGGAGTGGGAGAGGAACACTGAAGCTTTCTTT. The encoded protein is CASSYSEWERNTEAFF.

The chain's CDR3 is CASSTHLSPREQYF. DNA for the CDR3: TGCGCCAGCAGCACTCATCTCAGCCCGCGGGAGCAGTACTTC. The V call is TRBV5-1, the J call TRBJ2-7, with D unclear. Looked up from germline, CDR1 is SGHRS and CDR2 is YFSETQ. This CDR3 spans 14 amino acids. V was pared by 4 bases and J by 7 bases, with 18 bases between.

This clone was picked up one time. CDR3 sequence (DNA): TGTGCCAGTAGCCCAGAGCGGGGGGGCCAATCCGGGGAGCTGTTTTTT. Residues: CASSPERGGQSGELFF. The genes are TRBV5-4 and TRBJ2-2; TRBD2 matches 10 bases. CDR1 and CDR2 from the germline V gene are SGHNT and YYREEE (reference sequence). The V gene end was trimmed by 8 bases and the J gene end by 6 bases; junction bases not matched to a gene: 13. This CDR3 contains 16 residues.

Worth noting for this clone: This sequence may be a read error, since a much larger clone differs from it by one base. Other DNA variants within this sample encode the same CDR3. The chain employs TRBV6-2 or TRBV6-3 and TRBJ1-1, with 11 bases matching TRBD1. CDR1 is MNHEY, CDR2 SVGEGT, per germline. After removal of 2 bases from V and 6 bases from J, the junction contained 2 bases not matched to a gene. The CDR3 extends over 14 amino acids. The CDR3 loop reads CASSYTGQGAEAFF. The CDR3 nucleotides are TGTGCCAGCAGTTACACGGGACAGGGGGCTGAAGCTTTCTTT.

V gene TRBV2 combines with J gene TRBJ1-5, with TRBD1 matching over 7 bases. The CDR3 is 16 amino acids. Germline V gives CDR1 SNHLY, CDR2 FYNNEI. Trimming took 6 bases from V and 0 from J; bases not matched to a gene: 8. DNA for the CDR3: TGTGCCAGCAGAATGGGGGACAGTTATAGCAATCAGCCCCAGCATTTT. Protein sequence: CASRMGDSYSNQPQHF.

The V gene is TRBV5-6, the J gene TRBJ2-6, with D possibly TRBD1 on 5 matching bases. The germline V gene encodes CDR1 SGHDT and CDR2 YYEEEE. V lost 3 bases to trimming and J lost 0 bases, with 16 bases between them. CDR3 length: 18 residues. The CDR3 coding sequence is TGTGCCAGCAGCTCCCCTCTTCTAGACAGCTCTGGGGCCAACGTCCTGACTTTC. It yields the protein CASSSPLLDSSGANVLTF.

On this clone: Other DNA sequences in the sample encode the same CDR3. This chain connects TRBV15 to TRBJ2-5; the D gene is possibly TRBD1 (5 bases). Germline loops: CDR1 LNHNV, CDR2 YYDKDF (reference sequence). Trimming took 0 bases from V and 3 from J, leaving 5 bases between them. There are 13 residues in the CDR3. Written as DNA, the CDR3 is TGTGCCACCAGCAGAGACAGGGAAGAGACCCAGTACTTC. Translated: CATSRDREETQYF.

The J gene is TRBJ1-2, the V gene TRBV6-5; D not certain. Per germline, CDR1 MNHEY and CDR2 SVGAGI. CDR3 size: 16 residues. V lost 0 bases to trimming and J lost 0 bases, with 11 bases between them. CDR3 residues: CASSYSSSRANYGYTF. The CDR3 DNA reads TGTGCCAGCAGTTACTCGAGTTCACGAGCTAACTATGGCTACACCTTC.

The rearrangement uses TRBV27 and TRBJ2-7, with 9 positions matching TRBD1. Germline V lookup: CDR1 MNHEY, CDR2 SMNVEV (reference sequence). CDR3 size: 15 residues. V lost 5 bases, J lost 3 bases, and 8 bases stayed unmatched. In DNA, the CDR3 is TGTGCCAGCAGTCAAGGGACAGGGCCCATCTACGAGCAGTACTTC. Its protein product is CASSQGTGPIYEQYF.

The chain has TRBV28 and TRBJ2-7; tentative D call: TRBD2 (6 bases). The CDR3 is made up of 15 amino acids. V was trimmed by 8 bases and J by 4 bases, leaving 21 bases between them. In germline, CDR1 is MDHEN, CDR2 SYDVKM. The CDR3 loop is CASVNFGGIGYEQYF. The CDR3 DNA is TGTGCCAGCGTGAATTTCGGGGGTATCGGGTACGAGCAGTACTTC.